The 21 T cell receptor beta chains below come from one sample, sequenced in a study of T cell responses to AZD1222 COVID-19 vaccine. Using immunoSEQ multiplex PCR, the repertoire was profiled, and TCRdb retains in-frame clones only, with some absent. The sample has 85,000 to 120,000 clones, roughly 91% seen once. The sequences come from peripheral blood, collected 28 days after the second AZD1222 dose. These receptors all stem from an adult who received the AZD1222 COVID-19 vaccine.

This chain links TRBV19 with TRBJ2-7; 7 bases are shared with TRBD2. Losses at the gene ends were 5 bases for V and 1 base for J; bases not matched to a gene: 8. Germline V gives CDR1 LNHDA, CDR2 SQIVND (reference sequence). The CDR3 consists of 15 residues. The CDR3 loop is CASSQQRGGSYEQYF. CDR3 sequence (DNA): TGTGCCAGTAGTCAACAGCGGGGTGGATCCTACGAGCAGTACTTC.

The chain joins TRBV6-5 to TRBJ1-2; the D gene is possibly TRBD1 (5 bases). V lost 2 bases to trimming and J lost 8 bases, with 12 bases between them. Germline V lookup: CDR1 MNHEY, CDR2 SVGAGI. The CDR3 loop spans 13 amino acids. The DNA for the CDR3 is TGTGCCAGCAGTTACGGGGGGGAAAGAGGCTACACCTTC. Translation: CASSYGGERGYTF.

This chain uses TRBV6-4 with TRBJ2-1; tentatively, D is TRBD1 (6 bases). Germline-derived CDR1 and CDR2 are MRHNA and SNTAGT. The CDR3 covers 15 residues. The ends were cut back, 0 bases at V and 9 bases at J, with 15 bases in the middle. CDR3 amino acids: CASSDSGQGIPEQFF. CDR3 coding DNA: TGTGCCAGCAGTGACTCGGGGCAGGGGATTCCTGAGCAGTTCTTC.

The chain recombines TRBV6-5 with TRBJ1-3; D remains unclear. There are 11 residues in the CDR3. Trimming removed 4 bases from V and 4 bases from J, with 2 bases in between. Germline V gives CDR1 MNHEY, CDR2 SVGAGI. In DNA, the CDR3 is TGTGCCAGCAGTTTGGGAAACACCATATATTTT. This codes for CASSLGNTIYF.

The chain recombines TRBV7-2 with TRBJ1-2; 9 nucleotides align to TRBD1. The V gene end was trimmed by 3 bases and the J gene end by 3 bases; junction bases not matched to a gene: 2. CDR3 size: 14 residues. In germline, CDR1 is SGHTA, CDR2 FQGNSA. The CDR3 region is CASSLGQGDYGYTF. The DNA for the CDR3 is TGTGCCAGCAGCTTGGGACAGGGTGACTATGGCTACACCTTC.

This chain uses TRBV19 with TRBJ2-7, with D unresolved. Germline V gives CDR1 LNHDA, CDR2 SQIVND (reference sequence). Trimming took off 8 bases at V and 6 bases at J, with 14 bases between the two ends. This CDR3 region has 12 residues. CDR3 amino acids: CASSSLGLEQYF. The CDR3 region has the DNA TGTGCCAGTTCCAGTCTGGGTCTCGAGCAGTACTTC.

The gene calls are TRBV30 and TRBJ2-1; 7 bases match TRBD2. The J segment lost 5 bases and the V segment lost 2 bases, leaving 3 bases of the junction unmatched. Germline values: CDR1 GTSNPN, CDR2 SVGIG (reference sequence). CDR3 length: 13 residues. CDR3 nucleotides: TGTGCCTGGAGTCTGGCGGGGGACAATGAGCAGTTCTTC. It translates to CAWSLAGDNEQFF.

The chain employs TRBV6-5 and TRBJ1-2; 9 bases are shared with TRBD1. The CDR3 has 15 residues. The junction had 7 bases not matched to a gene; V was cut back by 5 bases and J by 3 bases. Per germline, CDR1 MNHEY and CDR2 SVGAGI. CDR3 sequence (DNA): TGTGCCAGCAGTAACACAGGGGGCACATACTATGGCTACACCTTC. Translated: CASSNTGGTYYGYTF.

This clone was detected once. The CDR3: CASSRDRATNEKLFF. The CDR3 DNA is TGTGCCAGCAGTCGGGACAGGGCAACTAATGAAAAACTGTTTTTT. The J gene is TRBJ1-4, the V gene TRBV6-5; TRBD1 agrees at 9 bases. The V gene end was trimmed by 5 bases and the J gene end by 0 bases; junction bases not matched to a gene: 1. Looked up from germline, CDR1 is MNHEY and CDR2 is SVGAGI. CDR3 size: 15 residues.

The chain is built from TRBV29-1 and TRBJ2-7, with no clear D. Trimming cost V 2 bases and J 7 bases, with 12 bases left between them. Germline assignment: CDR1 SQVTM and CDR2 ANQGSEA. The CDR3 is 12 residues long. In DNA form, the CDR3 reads TGCAGCGTTGAACAACAGATCGGGGAGCAGTACTTC. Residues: CSVEQQIGEQYF.

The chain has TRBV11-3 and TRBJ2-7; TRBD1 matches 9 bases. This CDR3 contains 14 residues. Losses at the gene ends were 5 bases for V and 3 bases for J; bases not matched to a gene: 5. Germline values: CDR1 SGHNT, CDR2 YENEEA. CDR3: CASSKGGQGYEQYF. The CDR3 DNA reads TGTGCCAGCAGCAAGGGGGGACAGGGCTACGAGCAGTACTTC.

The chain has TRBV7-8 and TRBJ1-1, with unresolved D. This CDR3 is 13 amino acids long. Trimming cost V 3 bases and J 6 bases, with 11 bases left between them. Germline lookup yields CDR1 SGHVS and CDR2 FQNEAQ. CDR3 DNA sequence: TGTGCCAGCAGCTTTAGGAGAACGGCTGAAGCTTTCTTT. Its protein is CASSFRRTAEAFF. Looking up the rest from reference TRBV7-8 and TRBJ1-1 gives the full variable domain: GAGVSQSPRYKVAKRGQDVALRCDPISGHVSLFWYQQALGQGPEFLTYFQNEAQLDKSGLPSDRFFAERPEGSVSTLKIQRTQQEDSAVYLCASSFRRTAEAFFGQGTRLTVV.

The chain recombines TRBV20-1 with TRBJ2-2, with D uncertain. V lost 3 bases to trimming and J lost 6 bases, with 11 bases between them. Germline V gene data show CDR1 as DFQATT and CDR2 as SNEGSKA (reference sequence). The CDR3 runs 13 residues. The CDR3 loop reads CSASPRTSGELFF. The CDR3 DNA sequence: TGCAGTGCTAGTCCTAGGACGTCCGGGGAGCTGTTTTTT.

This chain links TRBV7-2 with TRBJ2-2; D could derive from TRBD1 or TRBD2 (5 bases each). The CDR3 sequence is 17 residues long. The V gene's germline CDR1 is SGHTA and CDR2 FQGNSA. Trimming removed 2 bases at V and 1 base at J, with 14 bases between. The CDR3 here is CASSLRHGDLNTGELFF. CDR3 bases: TGTGCCAGCAGCTTACGACATGGGGACCTGAACACCGGGGAGCTGTTTTTT.

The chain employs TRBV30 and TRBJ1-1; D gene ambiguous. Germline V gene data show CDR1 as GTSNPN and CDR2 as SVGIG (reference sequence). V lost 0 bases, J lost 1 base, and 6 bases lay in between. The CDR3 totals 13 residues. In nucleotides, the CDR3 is TGTGCCTGGAGTGTGGTCTCGAACACTGAAGCTTTCTTT. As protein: CAWSVVSNTEAFF.

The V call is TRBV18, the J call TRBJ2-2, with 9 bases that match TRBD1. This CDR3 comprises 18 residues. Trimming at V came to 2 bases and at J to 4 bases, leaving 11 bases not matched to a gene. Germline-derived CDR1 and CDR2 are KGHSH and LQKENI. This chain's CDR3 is CASSPSGPGQGFTGELFF. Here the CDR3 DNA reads TGTGCCAGCTCACCATCGGGGCCGGGACAGGGCTTCACCGGGGAGCTGTTTTTT. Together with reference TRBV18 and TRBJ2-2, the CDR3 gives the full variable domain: NAGVMQNPRHLVRRRGQEARLRCSPMKGHSHVYWYRQLPEEGLKFMVYLQKENIIDESGMPKERFSAEFPKEGPSILRIQQVVRGDSAAYFCASSPSGPGQGFTGELFFGEGSRLTVL.

The CDR3 DNA reads as TGTGCCAGCAGCGCCAATACAAATGAGCAGTTCTTC. This gives the protein CASSANTNEQFF. The V gene is TRBV9, the J gene TRBJ2-1; D is unclear. Germline V gene lookup returns CDR1 SGDLS and CDR2 YYNGEE. This CDR3 is 12 amino acids long. Trimming stripped 3 bases from V and 7 bases from J, with 8 bases between.

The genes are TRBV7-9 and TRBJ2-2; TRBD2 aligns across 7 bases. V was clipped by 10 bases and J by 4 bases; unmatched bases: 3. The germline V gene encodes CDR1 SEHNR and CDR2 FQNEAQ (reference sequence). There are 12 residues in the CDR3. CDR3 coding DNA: TGTGCCATGACGGGGGGCACCGGGGAGCTGTTTTTT. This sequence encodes CAMTGGTGELFF.

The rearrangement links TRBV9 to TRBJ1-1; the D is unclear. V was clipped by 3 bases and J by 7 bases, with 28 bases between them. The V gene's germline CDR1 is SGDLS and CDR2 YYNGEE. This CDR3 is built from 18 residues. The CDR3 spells CASSATGIYRDGRNEAFF. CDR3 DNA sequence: TGTGCCAGCAGCGCGACCGGGATCTATAGGGATGGACGGAATGAAGCTTTCTTT. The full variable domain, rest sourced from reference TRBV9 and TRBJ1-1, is DSGVTQTPKHLITATGQRVTLRCSPRSGDLSVYWYQQSLDQGLQFLIQYYNGEERAKGNILERFSAQQFPDLHSELNLSSLELGDSALYFCASSATGIYRDGRNEAFFGQGTRLTVV.

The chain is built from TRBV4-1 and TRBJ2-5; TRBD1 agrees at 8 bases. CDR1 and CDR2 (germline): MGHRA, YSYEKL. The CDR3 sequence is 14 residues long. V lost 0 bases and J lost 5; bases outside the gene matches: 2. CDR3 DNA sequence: TGCGCCAGCAGCCAAGAGGGGGACAGGGAGACCCAGTACTTC. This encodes CASSQEGDRETQYF.

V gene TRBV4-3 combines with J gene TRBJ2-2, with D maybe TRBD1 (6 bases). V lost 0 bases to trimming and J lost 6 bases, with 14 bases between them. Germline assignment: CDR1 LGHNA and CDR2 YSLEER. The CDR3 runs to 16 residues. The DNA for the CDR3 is TGCGCCAGCAGCCAAGACAGGGGAGAAGGGGCCGGGGAGCTGTTTTTT. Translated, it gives CASSQDRGEGAGELFF.